This T cell receptor (beta chain) was documented in a study of CD8 T cells in ankylosing spondylitis. As for this clonotype: The antigen remains undetermined.

The CDR3 has 15 amino acids. J lost 3 bases, V lost 0 bases, and 2 bases had no gene match. The germline CDR1 and CDR2 sequences are SGDLS and YYNGEE. One entry per CDR3 protein, called by TCRdb with MiXCR from the 5' RACE reads. The sample holds fewer than 450,000 distinct CDR3 sequences; about a sixth are singletons and the top ten take approximately 1%. Overall study results and limits: There were earlier reports of some motif variants in reactive arthritis synovial fluid and blood. Disease-associated clonotypes exhibited CD8+ identity and were relatively infrequent in peripheral blood. It appeared that ankylosing spondylitis blood was characterized by a TCR beta motif of several highly homologous variants.

The sequence was obtained from a male donor with ankylosing spondylitis. The chain joins TRBV9 to TRBJ2-1, with 8 bases lining up with TRBD2. Material for sequencing was blood, either unsorted or a sorted T cell fraction (not recorded which). The CDR3 bases are TGTGCCAGCAGCGTAGGACTAGCGCGCTACAATGAGCAGTTCTTC. This encodes CASSVGLARYNEQFF.